This TCR beta chain is from a study of T cells after yellow fever vaccination. Production of TCR cDNA was by 5'RACE template switching, which also added a universal primer site and UMIs. TCRdb re-called the 5' RACE reads through MiXCR, storing one row per CDR3 protein. The table lists approximately 510,000 distinct CDR3 sequences, less than 25% of them singletons. Study conclusions and caveats: One caveat is that FACS-sorted repertoires could contain abundant clonotypes contaminating from the bulk population. CD4 and CD8 compartments shared a small share of clonotypes, likely from convergent recombination. The secondary response peaked faster, at day 5 versus 15, but was weaker.

This clonotype came up a few times. What it recognizes is unknown. V lost 3 bases and J lost 7, with 16 bases in between. The germline V gene encodes CDR1 MNHEY and CDR2 SMNVEV (reference sequence). The CDR3 runs 14 residues. J is TRBJ2-7 and V is TRBV27; the D is unclear. The sample consisted of PBMCs, taken roughly 20 days after the first yellow fever vaccination. The sequence derives from a man aged 18 to 35 who received the YFV17D yellow fever vaccine. The CDR3 bases are TGTGCCAGCAGTTTTGCCGGTTTTGGTTGGGAGCAGTACTTC. Protein sequence: CASSFAGFGWEQYF.